The rows below give T cell receptor beta chains drawn from one sample of a study of Graves' ophthalmopathy and Graves' hyperthyroidism. TCRdb re-derived calls from the multiplex PCR reads in MiXCR, one entry per CDR3 protein. The sample yields over 200,000 distinct CDR3 sequences, roughly 29% seen once. Sequences were obtained from peripheral blood. Every receptor here comes from a man aged 50-59 years with Graves' ophthalmopathy. Both conserved end residues are part of each CDR3. The order of the fields is J gene, clone size, D gene, V gene, CDR3 protein, CDR3 DNA. The D gene is left open where the match is weak. Not every row has a clone size; where given, it reads once, few, many or a size class.

>TRBJ1-3|many|NA|TRBV12-3/TRBV12-4
CASSDKASGNTIYF
TGTGCCAGCAGTGACAAGGCGTCTGGAAACACCATATATTTT
>TRBJ2-7|NA|NA|TRBV12-3/TRBV12-4
CASLPQGSYEQYF
TGTGCCAGCTTACCCCAGGGCTCCTACGAGCAGTACTTC
>TRBJ2-4|many|TRBD1|TRBV7-2
CASSSRTGKNIQYF
TGTGCCAGCAGCTCTAGGACAGGGAAGAACATTCAGTACTTC
>TRBJ2-5|many|NA|TRBV5-5
CASSLGTEETQYF
TGTGCCAGCAGCTTGGGGACAGAAGAGACCCAGTACTTC
>TRBJ2-7|many|NA|TRBV6-5
CASSYSNTYEQYF
TGTGCCAGCAGTTACTCGAACACCTACGAGCAGTACTTC
>TRBJ1-5|NA|TRBD1|TRBV24-1
CATSGGTGGLNQPQHF
TGTGCCACCAGTGGGGGGACAGGCGGACTTAATCAGCCCCAGCATTTT
>TRBJ2-7|NA|TRBD2|TRBV20-1
CSADRLAGAGEQYF
TGCAGTGCTGACAGACTAGCGGGAGCGGGCGAGCAGTACTTC
>TRBJ1-2|many|NA|TRBV27
CASSGQGPYGYTF
TGTGCCAGCAGTGGACAAGGTCCTTATGGCTACACCTTC
>TRBJ2-5|many|NA|TRBV9
CASSERPRGQETQYF
TGTGCCAGCAGCGAACGACCGAGGGGACAAGAGACCCAGTACTTC
>TRBJ1-2|many|TRBD1|TRBV25-1
CASSESGTGGNGYTF
TGTGCCAGCAGTGAATCCGGGACAGGGGGTAATGGCTACACCTTC
>TRBJ1-1|many|TRBD1|TRBV12-3/TRBV12-4
CASSFGTGVEAFF
TGTGCCAGCAGTTTCGGGACAGGGGTTGAAGCTTTCTTT
>TRBJ2-2|many|TRBD1|TRBV19
CASTQWGQATGELFF
TGTGCCAGTACCCAGTGGGGACAGGCCACCGGGGAGCTGTTTTTT
>TRBJ1-2|NA|NA|TRBV6-1
CASSAQAYGYTF
TGTGCCAGCAGTGCACAGGCCTATGGCTACACCTTC
>TRBJ2-7|NA|NA|TRBV7-3
CASSLTGTSEQYF
TGTGCCAGCAGCTTAACGGGTACTAGCGAGCAGTACTTC
>TRBJ1-2|many|NA|TRBV19
CASSMPLGTNYGYTF
TGTGCCAGTAGTATGCCCCTGGGGACTAACTATGGCTACACCTTC
>TRBJ2-5|few|TRBD1|TRBV7-2
CASSYRDRDYGETQYF
TGTGCCAGCAGCTACCGGGACAGGGATTATGGAGAGACCCAGTACTTC
>TRBJ2-5|many|NA|TRBV6-2/TRBV6-3
CASSSRPPQETQYF
TGTGCCAGCAGCTCTAGACCTCCTCAAGAGACCCAGTACTTC
>TRBJ1-4|many|NA|TRBV19
CASSLLQGVQEKLFF
TGTGCCAGTAGTCTGTTACAGGGTGTACAGGAAAAACTGTTTTTT
>TRBJ2-7|many|NA|TRBV28
CASSSGDLREQYF
TGTGCCAGCAGTTCCGGGGATCTCCGGGAGCAGTACTTC
>TRBJ2-4|many|NA|TRBV6-1
CASSGVGEGDIQYF
TGTGCCAGCAGTGGCGTAGGTGAGGGTGACATTCAGTACTTC
>TRBJ1-1|many|TRBD1|TRBV27
CASTHSDRYNTEAFF
TGTGCCAGCACCCACTCGGACAGGTACAACACTGAAGCTTTCTTT
>TRBJ2-4|many|TRBD1|TRBV12-3/TRBV12-4
CASSSPPRQGDKNIQYF
TGTGCCAGCAGCTCCCCCCCGCGGCAGGGGGACAAAAACATTCAGTACTTC
>TRBJ2-7|many|TRBD1|TRBV3-1
CAPHPGQVIADYEQYF
TGTGCCCCCCACCCGGGACAGGTGATCGCCGACTACGAGCAGTACTTC
>TRBJ2-7|NA|TRBD1|TRBV4-3
CASSQGRGPTGHEQYF
TGCGCCAGCAGCCAAGGCAGGGGGCCTACCGGCCACGAGCAGTACTTC
>TRBJ1-1|many|NA|TRBV10-3
CAISETPDTEAFF
TGTGCCATCAGTGAGACTCCAGACACTGAAGCTTTCTTT
>TRBJ2-7|NA|TRBD2|TRBV12-3/TRBV12-4
CASSPSGSINEQYF
TGTGCCAGCAGTCCCAGCGGGAGTATTAACGAGCAGTACTTC
>TRBJ1-5|many|TRBD1|TRBV7-2
CASSSHRDRDNQPQHF
TGTGCCAGCAGCTCCCACCGGGACAGGGACAATCAGCCCCAGCATTTT